Sequencing of this T cell receptor (beta chain) was carried out in a study of blood T cell repertoires in COVID-19. This clone was recorded once. The length of the CDR3 is 15 residues. V was cut by 1 base and J by 4 bases, with 13 bases left in between. Germline V CDR1 and CDR2: MGHRA, YSYEKL. This table comes from immunoSEQ multiplex PCR, and its TCRdb copy is limited to in-frame clones, with some not included. In the table there are roughly 260,000 clones, 88% of which are singletons. Sequencing input: peripheral blood. This chain uses TRBV4-1 with TRBJ1-1, with D tentatively TRBD1 (5 bases). This TCR was recovered from a woman in her twenties or thirties with COVID-19, enrolled during active disease. The CDR3 DNA follows: TGCGCCAGCAGCCAAGCCCCTTCAGGGTCCACTGAAGCTTTCTTT. Its translation is CASSQAPSGSTEAFF.